This T cell receptor (beta chain) was sequenced during a study of blood T cell repertoires in COVID-19 (dated by TCRdb to between 2020 and 2021). Describing the broader study: Samples covering the acute and convalescent phases of COVID-19 were provided by collaborators in the United States, Italy and Spain. Where HLA class I and class II types were available, the types were taken from metadata supplied by the sample provider, not from assay-based typing. The samples were drawn from two sources: the first 160 participants of the ongoing ImmuneRACE study, and over 1,000 subjects contributed by 6 global collaborators. The repertoires were released in a freely available public database meant as a resource for research on the immune response to SARS-CoV-2. The prospective study material was composed of cDNA or gDNA derived from T cells, B-cell-depleted T cells, or PBMCs. Sample metadata almost always included a de-identified subject ID, COVID-19 status, age in years and sex. Deeply sampled blood TCRbeta repertoires from subjects exposed to, actively infected with, or recovered from COVID-19 were included in the dataset.

Each collaborating institution followed its own protocols to collect whole blood in K2EDTA tubes. For TCRbeta analysis, collaborators shipped samples in one of three forms: frozen whole blood, isolated PBMCs, or DNA extracted from either of those sample types. General findings and caveats noted by the study authors: The quantity of clinical and demographic metadata differed by source and by participant and was supplied without curation.

TCRbeta CDR3 regions were amplified from genomic DNA using the immunoSEQ Assay, a bias-controlled multiplex PCR. The published analysis was carried out like this. Nucleated cell counts per sample were estimated from amplification of reference gene primers within the assay. To quantify the absolute abundance of each unique TCRbeta CDR3 rearrangement, sequence reads were collapsed and filtered. For each sample, productive Simpson clonality was calculated by taking the square root of Simpson's diversity index across productive rearrangements. TCRdb obtained this table from immuneACCESS and retained in-frame rearrangements with V and J assigned. These tables miss some clones; where compared with another copy, unresolved V genes account for less than half of the shortfall, and the remainder is unexplained. V, J and clone size reflect that table, while D and trimming were determined from the DNA. Across this sample there are about 130,000 clones, with under 95% seen only once. Roughly 3.7% of the sample lies in the top ten.

In regard to this clone: The antigen it recognizes is unknown. Per-base quality was not reported, and no clone a single base away is much larger than it.

From cysteine to phenylalanine, the CDR3 is 14 amino acids long. Of the read, only the CDR3 DNA is kept; its 42 bases are in frame from base 1. From a lookup of the germline V gene, CDR1 and CDR2 are SGHRS and YFSETQ. V sheds 4 bases and J sheds 5 bases, leaving 15 bases between their ends. The chain is made from TRBV5-1 and TRBJ2-5; the D region possibly corresponds to TRBD1 (5 bases align). The clonotype was recovered from a man aged 50 or older with active COVID-19. The sample consisted of peripheral blood. The CDR3 region reads CASSPPGRGETQYF. The DNA reads TGCGCCAGCAGCCCTCCTGGTAGGGGTGAGACCCAGTACTTC.